This TCR beta chain was captured in a study of long-term antiretroviral therapy in people with HIV. Survey level was the resolution at which the v3.0 immunoSEQ assay ran. The repertoire was sequenced with immunoSEQ multiplex PCR; TCRdb's copy has only in-frame clones and lacks some. This table holds more than 35,000 clones, approximately 79% found once. Germline assignment: CDR1 MDHEN and CDR2 SYDVKM. CDR3 size: 12 residues. V was cut by 3 bases and J by 9 bases, with 9 bases left in between. One or more pre-ART and two or more post-ART PBMC samples were available from each donor. Every one of the participants with HIV received treatment in the United States. Of note for this clone: Its matching antigen is unknown.

Study-level results: Narrower CDR3 length ranges marked HIV repertoires relative to controls. Missing from the dataset were any data on ART adherence, viral resistance or therapy changes.

J is TRBJ2-1 and V is TRBV28; D perhaps matches TRBD2 (5 bases). The receptor comes from a young man with HIV. The sample here was unsorted PBMCs, taken 1.5 years after starting antiretroviral therapy. The CDR3 region is CASSLRRVEQFF. The CDR3, as DNA: TGTGCCAGCAGTTTGCGGCGGGTTGAGCAGTTCTTC.